This T cell receptor (beta chain) emerged from a study of blood T cells in healthy people across ages. In the study overall: Per two T cells, about one barcoded beta molecule was captured through template switching. Whole-study results and caveats: Unsorted PBMCs prevented conclusive naive versus antigen-experienced comparison.

This CDR3 comprises 16 residues. J gave up 3 bases and V 2 bases, and 6 bases lay outside the gene matches. CDR1 SSHAT and CDR2 FNYEAQ come from the germline V gene (reference sequence). Remarks on this clonotype: The antigen remains unidentified.

Together with a sample-barcoded 5' primer, a J-beta primer mix was included in a second PCR lasting about 7 to 12 cycles. Each cDNA molecule carried a tag from a template-switch adaptor that contained 12 random nucleotides. TCRdb processed the 5' RACE reads anew with MiXCR; each CDR3 protein has one entry. The data hold approximately 600,000 distinct CDR3 sequences, with 45% to 65% observed a single time. Sequencing was performed on blood. V usage is TRBV7-7 and J usage is TRBJ2-5; 10 positions agree with TRBD1. The TCR comes from a man aged 60 to 69 in good health. CDR3 residues: CASSLNLGQGKETQYF. CDR3 coding DNA: TGTGCCAGCAGCTTAAATTTGGGACAGGGGAAAGAGACCCAGTACTTC.